A selection of T cell receptor beta chains follows, all from one sample in a study of blood T cell repertoires in COVID-19. Profiling relied on immunoSEQ multiplex PCR, and the TCRdb table lists in-frame clones only, not all of them. The sample records over 200,000 clones, roughly 90% being singletons. Sequenced material: PBMCs or T cells enriched from blood (not recorded which). Every receptor here comes from a man under 40 who had been exposed to COVID-19. The CDR3 runs from the conserved cysteine through the conserved F or W. A D gene is named only where the DNA matches it firmly. Clone size appears in some rows only: once, few, many, or a class for an expanded clone.

.	TRBV29-1	once	TRBJ1-2	TGCAGCGTTGAAGATTATAGCCCGTATGGCTACACCTTC	CSVEDYSPYGYTF
.	TRBV10-3	.	TRBJ1-4	TGTGCCATCAGGGGGGCAGTTAGTGAAAAACTGTTTTTT	CAIRGAVSEKLFF
.	TRBV19	.	TRBJ1-1	TGTGCCAGTAGTATTGGGGCCCGGATTGATGAAGCTTTCTTT	CASSIGARIDEAFF
TRBD2	TRBV5-1	.	TRBJ2-1	TGCGCCAGCAGCTTGGTACTAGCGGGGAACTACAATGAGCAGTTCTTC	CASSLVLAGNYNEQFF
TRBD1	TRBV19	.	TRBJ2-5	TGTGCCAGTAGTACGCCCACAGGGGGATGGACCCAGTACTTC	CASSTPTGGWTQYF
.	TRBV3-1/TRBV3-2	.	TRBJ1-5	TGTGCCAGCAGCCAAGGTCCAGAAAGCAATCAGCCCCAGCATTTT	CASSQGPESNQPQHF
TRBD2	TRBV14	.	TRBJ2-1	TGTGCCATCCAACAACACGGGGGTAGCGGGGGTTTGGATGAGCAGTTCTTC	CAIQQHGGSGGLDEQFF
TRBD1	TRBV7-9	.	TRBJ1-4	TGTGCCAGCAGCACACGGACAGGTGGTGGAATTAATGAAAAACTGTTTTTT	CASSTRTGGGINEKLFF
.	TRBV4-1	.	TRBJ1-6	TGCGCCAGCAGCCCCGGGGAGGGAACCCTCCACTTT	CASSPGEGTLHF
TRBD1	TRBV7-8	.	TRBJ2-5	TGTGCCAGCAGCTTAGTGTTCGGACAGGGGATTCGGGAGACCCAGTACTTC	CASSLVFGQGIRETQYF
.	TRBV12-5	.	TRBJ1-5	TGTGCTAGTGGGTGGGCGGGGGGCCCTAATCAGCCCCAGCATTTT	CASGWAGGPNQPQHF
.	TRBV6-5	.	TRBJ2-1	TGTGCCAGCACCCTTGACAGGCTCTCCTACAATGAGCAGTTCTTC	CASTLDRLSYNEQFF
TRBD2	TRBV5-1	.	TRBJ2-1	TGCGCCAGCCGGGGACTAGCGGCTCACAATGAGCAGTTCTTC	CASRGLAAHNEQFF
.	TRBV12-3/TRBV12-4	.	TRBJ1-5	TGTGCCAGCAGTTACTTGGAGGTCCAGCCCCAGCATTTT	CASSYLEVQPQHF